Presented here are 29 T cell receptor beta chains from one specimen sequenced in a study of blood T cell repertoires in COVID-19 (dated by TCRdb to 2020 to 2022). Library construction relied on the immunoSEQ multiplex PCR assay. The immuneACCESS repertoire file appears here via TCRdb, limited to in-frame rearrangements. These files lack a portion of the clones; in checked studies, under half of the deficit traces to unresolved V genes, and the cause of the others is not known. The sample table records 55,000 to 85,000 clones; around 79% of these occur just once. Of the sample, 26% is held by the ten largest clones. Sequencing was carried out using peripheral blood. The receptors were sampled from a man aged 55 to 69 with active or convalescent COVID-19.

The CDR3 DNA follows: TGTGCCAGCTCACCAGACACCTCCTACGAGCAGTACTTC. Its translation is CASSPDTSYEQYF. V gene TRBV18 combines with J gene TRBJ2-7; D gene unclear. V was cut by 2 bases and J by 0 bases, with 5 bases left in between. The germline V gene has CDR1 KGHSH and CDR2 LQKENI. The CDR3 sequence is 13 residues long.

This rearrangement joins TRBV10-2 to TRBJ1-1, with 10 bases identical to TRBD1. The CDR3 consists of 14 residues. J gave up 5 bases and V 6 bases, and 6 bases lay outside the gene matches. Germline CDR1 and CDR2: WSHSY and SAAADI. CDR3 DNA: TGCGCCAGCAGGGACAGGGGGACGAGGACTGAAGCTTTCTTT. Protein: CASRDRGTRTEAFF.

The chain couples TRBV7-9 to TRBJ1-1; TRBD1 is a possible D gene (6 bases). CDR3 length: 12 amino acids. V shed 5 bases and J shed 8 bases, with 12 bases lying between them. Germline CDR1 reads SEHNR; CDR2 reads FQNEAQ (reference sequence). The CDR3: CASSPQGTEAFF. CDR3 in DNA: TGTGCCAGCAGCCCACAGGGTACCGAAGCTTTCTTT.

The rearrangement links TRBV30 to TRBJ2-7, with D possibly being TRBD2 (5 bases). From germline, CDR1 is GTSNPN and CDR2 SVGIG (reference sequence). There are 14 residues in the CDR3. V was cut by 2 bases and J by 6 bases, with 17 bases left in between. The CDR3 sequence is CAWSRGRENGEQYF. As DNA, the CDR3 is TGTGCCTGGAGTCGGGGAAGGGAGAATGGCGAGCAGTACTTC.

Regarding this clone: At one boundary the junction diverges from the germline segment, which might be a read error. The genes are TRBV11-2 and TRBJ2-1; no definite D call. This CDR3 is 14 amino acids long. The germline V gene encodes CDR1 SGHAT and CDR2 FQNNGV. CDR3 nucleotide sequence: TGTGCCAGCAGCCTAGAATTTCAGTACAATGAGCAGTTCTTC. Its translation: CASSLEFQYNEQFF.

This chain uses TRBV30 with TRBJ2-7, with 9 bases that match TRBD1. V gave up 0 bases and J gave up 0 bases; unmatched junction bases: 6. The CDR3 covers 16 residues. The germline gives CDR1 GTSNPN, CDR2 SVGIG (reference sequence). The chain's CDR3 is CAWSVTDRGISYEQYF. CDR3 bases: TGTGCCTGGAGTGTAACGGACAGGGGCATCTCCTACGAGCAGTACTTC.

This sequence joins TRBV28 and TRBJ1-5; TRBD1 might be the D (6 bases). V was cut by 4 bases and J by 7 bases, with 14 bases left in between. This CDR3 region has 14 residues. CDR1 is MDHEN and CDR2 is SYDVKM in the germline V gene. The CDR3 DNA follows: TGTGCCAGCAGTTCCCAGGGGCGCTGGCAGCCCCAGCATTTT. Translating gives CASSSQGRWQPQHF.

The chain recombines TRBV30 with TRBJ2-3; tentative D call: TRBD1 (5 bases). Germline V lookup: CDR1 GTSNPN, CDR2 SVGIG (reference sequence). V shed 6 bases and J shed 2 bases, with 12 bases lying between them. CDR3 length: 13 amino acids. The CDR3: CACKKGNTDTQYF. DNA for the CDR3: TGTGCCTGCAAAAAGGGGAACACAGATACGCAGTATTTT.

This rearrangement joins TRBV5-4 to TRBJ1-6; 7 bases map to TRBD1. The CDR3 sequence is 17 residues long. CDR1 and CDR2 (germline): SGHNT, YYREEE (reference sequence). The V and J ends lost 3 bases and 7 bases, in that order; junction bases with no gene match: 13. The CDR3 loop is CASSSAPGTDTNSPLHF. CDR3 in DNA: TGTGCCAGCAGCTCCGCCCCTGGGACAGACACCAATTCACCCCTCCACTTT. The variable domain in full, with the rest retrieved from reference TRBV5-4 and TRBJ1-6, is ETGVTQSPTHLIKTRGQQVTLRCSSQSGHNTVSWYQQALGQGPQFIFQYYREEENGRGNFPPRFSGLQFPNYSSELNVNALELDDSALYLCASSSAPGTDTNSPLHFGNGTRLTVT.

This chain connects TRBV5-4 to TRBJ1-2, with TRBD1 as a possible D gene (6 bases). This CDR3 has 14 residues. CDR1 is SGHNT, CDR2 YYREEE, per germline (reference sequence). V was trimmed by 5 bases and J by 7 bases, leaving 18 bases between them. CDR3 DNA: TGTGCCAGCAGGACAACAGGGAATTTAGCTGGCTACACCTTC. The encoded protein is CASRTTGNLAGYTF.

This clone was seen once. The gene calls are TRBV2 and TRBJ2-5; TRBD2 matches 9 bases. Looked up from germline, CDR1 is SNHLY and CDR2 is FYNNEI. J lost 2 bases, V lost 3 bases, and 1 base had no gene match. The CDR3 runs 14 residues. The CDR3, as DNA: TGTGCCAGCAGTGATAGCGGGGGACAAGAGACCCAGTACTTC. Protein product: CASSDSGGQETQYF. The entire variable domain, with the rest obtained from reference TRBV2 and TRBJ2-5, is as follows: EPEVTQTPSHQVTQMGQEVILRCVPISNHLYFYWYRQILGQKVEFLVSFYNNEISEKSEIFDDQFSVERPDGSNFTLKIRSTKLEDSAMYFCASSDSGGQETQYFGPGTRLLVL.

This chain connects TRBV28 to TRBJ2-3, with 10 bases matching TRBD2. The CDR3 runs 14 residues. Germline CDR1 MDHEN, CDR2 SYDVKM. After removal of 4 bases from V and 8 bases from J, the junction contained 6 bases not matched to a gene. The CDR3 sequence: CASSSPGLASTQYF. The CDR3 DNA reads as TGTGCCAGCAGTTCCCCGGGACTAGCGAGTACGCAGTATTTT. The full variable domain, in which reference TRBV28 and TRBJ2-3 provide the parts outside the CDR3, is DVKVTQSSRYLVKRTGEKVFLECVQDMDHENMFWYRQDPGLGLRLIYFSYDVKMKEKGDIPEGYSVSREKKERFSLILESASTNQTSMYLCASSSPGLASTQYFGPGTRLTVL.

The chain has TRBV6-5 and TRBJ1-5; tentatively, D is TRBD1 (6 bases). V was shortened by 9 bases and J by 1 base, with 16 bases between the two germline ends. The CDR3 covers 15 residues. Per the germline V gene, CDR1 is MNHEY and CDR2 is SVGAGI. The CDR3 DNA follows: TGTGCCAGTATTTCGGTGGGGGCCAGCAATCAGCCCCAGCATTTT. Protein product: CASISVGASNQPQHF.

The chain employs TRBV20-1 and TRBJ2-3; perhaps TRBD2 as D (6 bases). Germline CDR1 DFQATT, CDR2 SNEGSKA (reference sequence). The CDR3 is made up of 11 amino acids. Trimming shortened V by 7 bases and J by 7 bases, and 12 bases separated the two germline ends. In DNA, the CDR3 is TGCAGTGGGGAGGTGGAGAATACGCAGTATTTT. Translating gives CSGEVENTQYF.

This clone was picked up many times. This chain connects TRBV19 to TRBJ2-5; no clear D gene. The CDR3 length is 16 residues. The germline CDR1 and CDR2 sequences are LNHDA and SQIVND (reference sequence). Trimming stripped 5 bases from V and 5 bases from J, with 21 bases between. CDR3 sequence reads: CASSPRVGEPSETQYF. The CDR3 DNA sequence: TGTGCCAGTAGTCCTCGGGTCGGAGAGCCCTCGGAGACCCAGTACTTC.

Concerning this clone: In the same sample, other DNA sequences code for this CDR3. The chain carries TRBV27 and TRBJ1-4, with TRBD1 matching over 7 bases. Per germline, CDR1 MNHEY and CDR2 SMNVEV (reference sequence). This CDR3 region has 14 residues. With 3 bases clipped from V and 2 bases from J, the junction kept 0 bases outside the gene matches. The CDR3 loop is CASSFRGTNEKLFF. The CDR3 DNA sequence: TGTGCCAGCAGTTTCAGGGGGACTAATGAAAAACTGTTTTTT. Variable domain in full (rest from reference TRBV27 and TRBJ1-4): EAQVTQNPRYLITVTGKKLTVTCSQNMNHEYMSWYRQDPGLGLRQIYYSMNVEVTDKGDVPEGYKVSRKEKRNFPLILESPSPNQTSLYFCASSFRGTNEKLFFGSGTQLSVL.

This chain joins TRBV27 and TRBJ1-5, with D uncertain. The ends were cut back, 6 bases at V and 3 bases at J, with 15 bases in the middle. The germline gives CDR1 MNHEY, CDR2 SMNVEV (reference sequence). There are 15 residues in the CDR3. DNA of the CDR3: TGTGCCAGCAGCCCCCCTCGCAGGTCCAATCAGCCCCAGCATTTT. It codes for CASSPPRRSNQPQHF.

The genes are TRBV5-4 and TRBJ2-1, with TRBD1 matching over 7 bases. The CDR3 loop spans 16 amino acids. Germline CDR1 is SGHNT and CDR2 is YYREEE (reference sequence). J lost 0 bases, V lost 4 bases, and 7 bases had no gene match. The CDR3: CASSRVTGPSYNEQFF. As DNA, the CDR3 is TGTGCCAGCAGCAGGGTGACAGGGCCCTCCTACAATGAGCAGTTCTTC.

The J gene is TRBJ1-6, the V gene TRBV28, with no clear D. Germline values: CDR1 MDHEN, CDR2 SYDVKM. This CDR3 region has 16 residues. V shed 4 bases and J shed 6 bases, with 16 bases lying between them. CDR3 in amino acids: CASSSSGEILNSPLHF. The CDR3 bases are TGTGCCAGCAGTTCGAGCGGGGAAATACTTAATTCACCCCTCCACTTT. The full variable domain, with the rest looked up from reference TRBV28 and TRBJ1-6, is DVKVTQSSRYLVKRTGEKVFLECVQDMDHENMFWYRQDPGLGLRLIYFSYDVKMKEKGDIPEGYSVSREKKERFSLILESASTNQTSMYLCASSSSGEILNSPLHFGNGTRLTVT.

This clone was counted a few times. This chain uses TRBV5-4 with TRBJ2-7, with a possible D match to TRBD2 (5 bases). The CDR3 covers 12 residues. V lost 4 bases, J lost 6 bases, and 11 bases lay in between. Germline V gene data show CDR1 as SGHNT and CDR2 as YYREEE (reference sequence). CDR3 residues: CASSRGYGEQYF. CDR3 in DNA: TGTGCCAGCAGCCGAGGGTACGGCGAGCAGTACTTC.

V is TRBV30 and J is TRBJ2-7; 11 positions agree with TRBD2. CDR3 length equals 15 residues. V dropped 8 bases and J dropped 4; count of bases not matched to a gene: 13. Germline lookup yields CDR1 GTSNPN and CDR2 SVGIG (reference sequence). The CDR3 protein is CAVPLSGGAVYEQYF. The CDR3 DNA reads as TGTGCCGTACCACTTAGCGGGGGGGCTGTTTACGAGCAGTACTTC.

The CDR3 DNA follows: TGCGCCAGCAGCTTGGAAGGTAGCGGGGACTCCTACAATGAGCAGTTCTTC. Amino acids: CASSLEGSGDSYNEQFF. The genes are TRBV5-1 and TRBJ2-1, with TRBD2 matching over 8 bases. Germline V CDR1 and CDR2: SGHRS, YFSETQ. Trimming removed 0 bases from V and 0 bases from J; junction bases left unmatched: 5. This CDR3 has 17 amino acids. Complete variable domain (other parts from reference TRBV5-1 and TRBJ2-1): KAGVTQTPRYLIKTRGQQVTLSCSPISGHRSVSWYQQTPGQGLQFLFEYFSETQRNKGNFPGRFSGRQFSNSRSEMNVSTLELGDSALYLCASSLEGSGDSYNEQFFGPGTRLTVL.

The chain recombines TRBV4-3 with TRBJ2-1, with 9 bases that match TRBD2. Germline CDR1 and CDR2: LGHNA and YSLEER. This CDR3 has 16 amino acids. The V and J ends lost 2 bases and 3 bases, in that order; junction bases with no gene match: 5. The DNA for the CDR3 is TGCGCCAGCAGCCAAAATAGCGGGGGAGGCTACAATGAGCAGTTCTTC. Protein: CASSQNSGGGYNEQFF.

The J gene is TRBJ1-3, the V gene TRBV30; D not certain. This CDR3 has 13 amino acids. The V and J ends lost 3 bases and 3 bases respectively, with 9 bases between them. Germline V gene lookup returns CDR1 GTSNPN and CDR2 SVGIG (reference sequence). The CDR3 DNA reads TGTGCCTGGAGCTGGGCTGGTGGAAACACCATATATTTT. Translation gives CAWSWAGGNTIYF. The full variable domain, completed using reference TRBV30 and TRBJ1-3, is SQTIHQWPATLVQPVGSPLSLECTVEGTSNPNLYWYRQAAGRGLQLLFYSVGIGQISSEVPQNLSASRPQDRQFILSSKKLLLSDSGFYLCAWSWAGGNTIYFGEGSWLTVV.

This clone was detected ten times or more. J is TRBJ2-1 and V is TRBV20-1, with 7 bases aligning to TRBD2. Germline V gives CDR1 DFQATT, CDR2 SNEGSKA (reference sequence). The CDR3 runs 15 residues. V lost 3 bases and J lost 0; bases outside the gene matches: 5. The CDR3 loop is CSASSGPSSYNEQFF. For the CDR3, the DNA is TGCAGTGCTAGTAGCGGGCCCAGCTCCTACAATGAGCAGTTCTTC.

In its sample, this clone was seen a few times. This rearrangement joins TRBV6-5 to TRBJ1-2; 8 positions match TRBD1. Trimming removed 2 bases from V and 6 bases from J; junction bases left unmatched: 8. The CDR3 totals 15 residues. CDR1 is MNHEY and CDR2 is SVGAGI in the germline V gene. The DNA of the CDR3 is TGTGCCAGCAGTTACATCCCGACAGGGGAGGATGGCTACACCTTC. Protein product: CASSYIPTGEDGYTF.

The chain couples TRBV5-1 to TRBJ2-3, with D maybe TRBD2 (7 bases). V was clipped by 4 bases and J by 7 bases, with 16 bases between them. The germline V gene has CDR1 SGHRS and CDR2 YFSETQ. This CDR3 spans 14 amino acids. CDR3 residues: CASSPGGIVNTQYF. CDR3 nucleotide sequence: TGCGCCAGCAGCCCGGGGGGCATCGTTAATACGCAGTATTTT.

The rearrangement joins TRBV10-2 to TRBJ2-7, with TRBD1 matching 9 bases. The trim removed 3 bases at V and 4 bases at J, leaving 7 bases unmatched. CDR3 length: 15 amino acids. Germline CDR1 and CDR2: WSHSY and SAAADI. The CDR3 sequence: CASSDRGTGRYEQYF. CDR3 bases: TGCGCCAGCAGTGATAGGGGGACAGGGAGGTACGAGCAGTACTTC.

The V gene is TRBV3-1 (or the pseudogene TRBV3-2), the J gene TRBJ2-3; 8 bases are shared with TRBD2. Germline V gene lookup returns CDR1 LGHDT and CDR2 YNNKEL (reference sequence). V dropped 4 bases and J dropped 5; count of bases not matched to a gene: 8. This CDR3 region has 15 residues. CDR3 sequence (DNA): TGTGCCAGCAGCCTCGGACTAGCCTCGGGAGATACGCAGTATTTT. Protein sequence: CASSLGLASGDTQYF.